The 2 T cell receptor beta chains listed next were all sequenced from one sample in a study of identical twins. TCRdb re-called the 5' RACE reads with MiXCR, one entry per CDR3 protein. The data contain a few hundred thousand distinct CDR3 sequences, 9% to 15% of them singletons. These data are also associated with another study on yellow fever vaccine responses in identical twins.

Source material: CD8+ T cells sorted from blood. These receptors originate from a woman between 18 and 30 years old in good health.

This clonotype was found a few times. The J gene is TRBJ2-7, the V gene TRBV6-5; 8 bases are a match to TRBD1. V was clipped by 2 bases and J by 2 bases; unmatched bases: 8. The germline V gene encodes CDR1 MNHEY and CDR2 SVGAGI. This CDR3 has 16 amino acids. The DNA for the CDR3 is TGTGCCAGCAGTTACCCCACAGGACAGGGCCCCTACGAGCAGTACTTC. Translating it yields CASSYPTGQGPYEQYF.

This clonotype showed up just a few times. The V and J genes are TRBV7-9 and TRBJ2-5; 12 bases agree with TRBD1. The CDR3 loop spans 16 amino acids. CDR1 is SEHNR, CDR2 FQNEAQ, per germline (reference sequence). V was clipped by 1 base and J by 5 bases; unmatched bases: 5. CDR3 DNA: TGTGCCAGCAGCTTAGTTGGGACAGGGGGCGCTGAGACCCAGTACTTC. Its protein is CASSLVGTGGAETQYF.